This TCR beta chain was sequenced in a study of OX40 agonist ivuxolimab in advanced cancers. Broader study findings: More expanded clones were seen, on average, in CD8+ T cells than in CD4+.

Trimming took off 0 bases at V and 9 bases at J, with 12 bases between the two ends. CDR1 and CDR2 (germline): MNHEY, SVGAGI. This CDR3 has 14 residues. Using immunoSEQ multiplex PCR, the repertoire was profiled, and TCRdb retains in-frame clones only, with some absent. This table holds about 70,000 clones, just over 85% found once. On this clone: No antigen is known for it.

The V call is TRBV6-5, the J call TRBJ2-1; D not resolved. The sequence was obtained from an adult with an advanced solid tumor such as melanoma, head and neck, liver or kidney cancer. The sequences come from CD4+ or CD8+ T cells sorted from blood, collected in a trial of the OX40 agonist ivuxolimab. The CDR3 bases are TGTGCCAGCAGTTACTCCGACGTGATAAGTGAGCAGTTCTTC. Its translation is CASSYSDVISEQFF.